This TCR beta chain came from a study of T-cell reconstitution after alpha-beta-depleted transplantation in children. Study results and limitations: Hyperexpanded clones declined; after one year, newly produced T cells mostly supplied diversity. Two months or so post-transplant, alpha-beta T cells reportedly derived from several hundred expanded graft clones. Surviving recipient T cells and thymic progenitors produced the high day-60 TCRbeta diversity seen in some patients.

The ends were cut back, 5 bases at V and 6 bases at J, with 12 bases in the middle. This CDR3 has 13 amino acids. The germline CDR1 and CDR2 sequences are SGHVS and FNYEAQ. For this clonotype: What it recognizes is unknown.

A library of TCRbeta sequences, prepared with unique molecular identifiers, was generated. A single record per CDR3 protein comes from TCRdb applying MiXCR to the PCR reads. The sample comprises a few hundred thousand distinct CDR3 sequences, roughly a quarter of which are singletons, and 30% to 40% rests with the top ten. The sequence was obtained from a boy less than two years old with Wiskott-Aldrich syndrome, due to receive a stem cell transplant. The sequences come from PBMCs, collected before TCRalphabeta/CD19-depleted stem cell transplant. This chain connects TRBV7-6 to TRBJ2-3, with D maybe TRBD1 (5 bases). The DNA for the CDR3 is TGTGCCAGCAGCGCCAGGGCGCGCGATACGCAGTATTTT. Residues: CASSARARDTQYF.